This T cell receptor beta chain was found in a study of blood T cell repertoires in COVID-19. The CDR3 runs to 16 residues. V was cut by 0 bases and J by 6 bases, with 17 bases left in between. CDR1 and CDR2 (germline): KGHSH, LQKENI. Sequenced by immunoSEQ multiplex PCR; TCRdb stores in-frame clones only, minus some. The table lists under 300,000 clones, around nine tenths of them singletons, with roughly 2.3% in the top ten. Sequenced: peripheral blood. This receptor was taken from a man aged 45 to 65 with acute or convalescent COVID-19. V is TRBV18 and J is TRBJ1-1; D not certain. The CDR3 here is CASSPPLGDLAAEAFF. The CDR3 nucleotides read TGTGCCAGCTCACCACCGTTGGGAGACCTTGCGGCTGAAGCTTTCTTT.